The entry that follows covers one T cell receptor beta chain sequence. Profiling relied on immunoSEQ multiplex PCR, and the TCRdb table lists in-frame clones only, not all of them. Altogether 2 million to 2.5 million clones are present, 92% being singletons, with the ten largest covering about 0.36%. The record originates from a study of shared clonotypes between healthy human individuals. V lost 5 bases to trimming and J lost 3 bases; unmatched junction nucleotides: 4. The CDR3 runs to 13 residues. Germline values: CDR1 SGHTA, CDR2 FQGTGA. This sequence originates from a man between 18 and 35 years old in good health. Some clones in this sample may be carry-over from other donors' samples. The rearrangement uses TRBV7-3 and TRBJ2-7, with 7 bases lining up with TRBD1. The sample consisted of naive CD4+ T cells from PBMCs. The subset is: CD45RA+ positively selected. CDR3 in amino acids: CASSTRQGYEQYF. The CDR3 region has the DNA TGTGCCAGCAGCACCCGACAGGGCTACGAGCAGTACTTC.